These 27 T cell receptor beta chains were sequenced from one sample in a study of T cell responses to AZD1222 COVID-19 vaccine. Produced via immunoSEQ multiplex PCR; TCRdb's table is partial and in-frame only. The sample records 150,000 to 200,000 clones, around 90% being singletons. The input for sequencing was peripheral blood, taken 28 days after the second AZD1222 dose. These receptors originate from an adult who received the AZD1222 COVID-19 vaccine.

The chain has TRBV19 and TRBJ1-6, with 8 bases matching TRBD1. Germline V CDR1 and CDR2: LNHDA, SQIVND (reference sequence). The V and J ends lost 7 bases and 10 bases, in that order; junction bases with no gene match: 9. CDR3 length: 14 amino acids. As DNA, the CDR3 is TGTGCCAGTACCAGGGGACAGGCGAACTCACCCCTCCACTTT. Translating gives CASTRGQANSPLHF. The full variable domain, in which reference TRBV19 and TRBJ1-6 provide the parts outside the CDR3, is DGGITQSPKYLFRKEGQNVTLSCEQNLNHDAMYWYRQDPGQGLRLIYYSQIVNDFQKGDIAEGYSVSREKKESFPLTVTSAQKNPTAFYLCASTRGQANSPLHFGNGTRLTVT.

CDR3 bases: TGTGCCAGCAGCTCCCCCCCAGCATACGAGCAGTACTTC. Translation: CASSSPPAYEQYF. The chain uses TRBV5-4 and TRBJ2-7; no firm D call. Per germline, CDR1 SGHNT and CDR2 YYREEE (reference sequence). The CDR3 has 13 amino acids. V gave up 3 bases and J gave up 4 bases, with 11 bases separating them. Variable domain in full (rest from reference TRBV5-4 and TRBJ2-7): ETGVTQSPTHLIKTRGQQVTLRCSSQSGHNTVSWYQQALGQGPQFIFQYYREEENGRGNFPPRFSGLQFPNYSSELNVNALELDDSALYLCASSSPPAYEQYFGPGTRLTVT.

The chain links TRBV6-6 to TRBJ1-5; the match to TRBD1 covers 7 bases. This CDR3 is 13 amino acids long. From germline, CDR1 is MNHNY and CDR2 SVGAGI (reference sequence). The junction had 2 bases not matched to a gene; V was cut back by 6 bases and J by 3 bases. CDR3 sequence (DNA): TGTGCCAGCAGAGGGACAGACAATCAGCCCCAGCATTTT. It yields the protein CASRGTDNQPQHF.

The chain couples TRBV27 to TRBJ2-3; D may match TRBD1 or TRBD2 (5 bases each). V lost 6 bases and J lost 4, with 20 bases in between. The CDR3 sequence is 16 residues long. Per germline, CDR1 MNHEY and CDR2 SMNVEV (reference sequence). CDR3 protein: CASRPGAAFMADTQYF. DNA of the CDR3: TGTGCCAGCAGGCCCGGGGCTGCCTTTATGGCAGATACGCAGTATTTT.

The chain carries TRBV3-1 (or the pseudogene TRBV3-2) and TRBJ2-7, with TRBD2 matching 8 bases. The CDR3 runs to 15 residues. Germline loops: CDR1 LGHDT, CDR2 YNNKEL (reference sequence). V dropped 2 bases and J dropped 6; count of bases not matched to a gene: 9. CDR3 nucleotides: TGTGCCAGCAGCCAACCGGGACTAGTACGAGGCGAGCAGTACTTC. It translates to CASSQPGLVRGEQYF.

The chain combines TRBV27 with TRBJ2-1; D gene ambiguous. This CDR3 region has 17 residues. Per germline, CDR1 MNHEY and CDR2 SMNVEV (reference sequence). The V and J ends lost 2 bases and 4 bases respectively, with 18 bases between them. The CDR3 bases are TGTGCCAGCAGTTTACTCCCTTTTCCCCTGGGATACAATGAGCAGTTCTTC. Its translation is CASSLLPFPLGYNEQFF.

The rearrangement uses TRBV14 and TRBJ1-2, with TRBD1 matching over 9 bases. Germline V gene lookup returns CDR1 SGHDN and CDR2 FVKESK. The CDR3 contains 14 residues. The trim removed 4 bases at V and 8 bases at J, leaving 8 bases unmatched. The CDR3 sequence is CASSLRTGVGGYTF. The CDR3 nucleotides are TGTGCCAGCAGCCTACGGACAGGGGTAGGCGGCTACACCTTC.

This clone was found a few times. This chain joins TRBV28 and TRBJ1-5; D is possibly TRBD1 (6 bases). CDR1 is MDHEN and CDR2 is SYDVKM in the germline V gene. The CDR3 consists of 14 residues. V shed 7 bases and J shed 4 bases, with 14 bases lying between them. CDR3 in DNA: TGTGCCAGCAAGACCGGGACAAGTAATCAGCCCCAGCATTTT. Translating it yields CASKTGTSNQPQHF.

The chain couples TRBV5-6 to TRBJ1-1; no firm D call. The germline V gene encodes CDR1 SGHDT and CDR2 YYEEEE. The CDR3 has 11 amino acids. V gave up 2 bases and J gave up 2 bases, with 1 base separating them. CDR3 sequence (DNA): TGTGCCAGCAGCTTTAACACTGAAGCTTTCTTT. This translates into CASSFNTEAFF.

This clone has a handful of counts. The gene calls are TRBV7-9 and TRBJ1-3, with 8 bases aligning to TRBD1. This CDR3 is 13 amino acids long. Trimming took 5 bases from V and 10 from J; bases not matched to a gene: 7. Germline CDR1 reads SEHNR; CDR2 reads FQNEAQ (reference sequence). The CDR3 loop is CASSPGGEVTIYF. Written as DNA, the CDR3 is TGTGCCAGCAGCCCAGGGGGCGAAGTGACCATATATTTT. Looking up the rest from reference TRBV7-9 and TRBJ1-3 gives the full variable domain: DTGVSQNPRHKITKRGQNVTFRCDPISEHNRLYWYRQTLGQGPEFLTYFQNEAQLEKSRLLSDRFSAERPKGSFSTLEIQRTEQGDSAMYLCASSPGGEVTIYFGEGSWLTVV.

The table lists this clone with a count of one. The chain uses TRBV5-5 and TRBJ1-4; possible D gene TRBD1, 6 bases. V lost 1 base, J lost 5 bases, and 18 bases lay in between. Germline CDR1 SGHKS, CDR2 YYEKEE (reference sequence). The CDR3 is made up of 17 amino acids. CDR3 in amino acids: CASSLSWGHRANEKLFF. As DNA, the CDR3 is TGTGCCAGCAGCTTGAGCTGGGGCCACAGGGCGAATGAAAAACTGTTTTTT.

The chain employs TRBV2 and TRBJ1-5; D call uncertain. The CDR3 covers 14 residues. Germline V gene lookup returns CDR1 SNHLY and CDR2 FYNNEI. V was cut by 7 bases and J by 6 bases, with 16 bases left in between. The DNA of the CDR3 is TGTGCCAGCACCGAAGCCGAGGGAGGTCAGCCCCAGCATTTT. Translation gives CASTEAEGGQPQHF.

This CDR3 reads CASSTTSGGEDTDTQYF. For the CDR3, the DNA is TGTGCCAGCAGCACCACTAGCGGGGGAGAAGACACAGATACGCAGTATTTT. The chain links TRBV7-3 to TRBJ2-3; 11 bases are shared with TRBD2. Germline values: CDR1 SGHTA, CDR2 FQGTGA. The trim removed 5 bases at V and 2 bases at J, leaving 9 bases unmatched. The length of the CDR3 is 17 residues.

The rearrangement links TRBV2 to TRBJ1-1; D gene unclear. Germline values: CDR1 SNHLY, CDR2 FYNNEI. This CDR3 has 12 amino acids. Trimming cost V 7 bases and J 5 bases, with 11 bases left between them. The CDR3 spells CASTEGLTEAFF. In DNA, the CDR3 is TGTGCCAGCACCGAAGGTTTGACTGAAGCTTTCTTT.

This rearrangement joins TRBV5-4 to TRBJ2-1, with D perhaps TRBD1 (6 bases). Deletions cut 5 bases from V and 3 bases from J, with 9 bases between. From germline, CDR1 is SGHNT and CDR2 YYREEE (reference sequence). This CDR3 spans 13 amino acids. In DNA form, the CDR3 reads TGTGCCAGCAGACCGGACAGCTACAATGAGCAGTTCTTC. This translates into CASRPDSYNEQFF. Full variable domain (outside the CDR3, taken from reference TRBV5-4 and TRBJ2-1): ETGVTQSPTHLIKTRGQQVTLRCSSQSGHNTVSWYQQALGQGPQFIFQYYREEENGRGNFPPRFSGLQFPNYSSELNVNALELDDSALYLCASRPDSYNEQFFGPGTRLTVL.

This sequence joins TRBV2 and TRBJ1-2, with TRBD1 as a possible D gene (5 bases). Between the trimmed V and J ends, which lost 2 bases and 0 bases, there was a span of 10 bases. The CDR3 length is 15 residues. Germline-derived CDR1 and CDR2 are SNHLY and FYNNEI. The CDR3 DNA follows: TGTGCCAGCAGTGAAAGGGGCGGGACTAACTATGGCTACACCTTC. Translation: CASSERGGTNYGYTF.

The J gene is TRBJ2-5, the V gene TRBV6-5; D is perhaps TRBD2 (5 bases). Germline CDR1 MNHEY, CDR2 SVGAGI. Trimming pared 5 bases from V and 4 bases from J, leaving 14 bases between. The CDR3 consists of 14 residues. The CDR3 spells CASSPDSTLETQYF. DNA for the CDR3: TGTGCCAGCAGTCCGGACTCCACTCTAGAGACCCAGTACTTC.

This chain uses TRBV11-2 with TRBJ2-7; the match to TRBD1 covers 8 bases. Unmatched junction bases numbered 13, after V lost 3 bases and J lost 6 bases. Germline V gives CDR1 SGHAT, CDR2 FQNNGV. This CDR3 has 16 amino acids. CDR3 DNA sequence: TGTGCCAGCAGCTTCGGGCGATCAGGGGGCAGGGGCGAGCAGTACTTC. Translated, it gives CASSFGRSGGRGEQYF.

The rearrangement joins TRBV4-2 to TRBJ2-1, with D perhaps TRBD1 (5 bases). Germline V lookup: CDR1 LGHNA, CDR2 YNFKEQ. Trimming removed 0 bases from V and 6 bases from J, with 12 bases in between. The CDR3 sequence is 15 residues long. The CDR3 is CASSQDQDRFNEQFF. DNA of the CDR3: TGTGCCAGCAGCCAAGATCAAGACAGATTCAATGAGCAGTTCTTC.

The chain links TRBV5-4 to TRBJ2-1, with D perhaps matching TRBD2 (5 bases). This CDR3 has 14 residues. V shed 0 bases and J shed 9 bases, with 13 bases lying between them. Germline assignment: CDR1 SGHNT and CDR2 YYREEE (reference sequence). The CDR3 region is CASSLDDGSGEQFF. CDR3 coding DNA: TGTGCCAGCAGCTTGGATGATGGGAGTGGTGAGCAGTTCTTC.

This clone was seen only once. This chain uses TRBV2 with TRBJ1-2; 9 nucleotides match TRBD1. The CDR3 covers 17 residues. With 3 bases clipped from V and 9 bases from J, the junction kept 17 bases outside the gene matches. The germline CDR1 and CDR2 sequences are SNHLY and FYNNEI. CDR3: CASSDVGQGWTESSYTF. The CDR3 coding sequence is TGTGCCAGCAGTGATGTGGGACAGGGATGGACGGAGAGTAGCTACACCTTC.

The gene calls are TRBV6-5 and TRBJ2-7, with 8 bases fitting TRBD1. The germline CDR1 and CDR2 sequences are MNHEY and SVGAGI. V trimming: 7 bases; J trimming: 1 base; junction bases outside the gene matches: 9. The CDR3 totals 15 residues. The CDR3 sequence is CASTQGGTGSYEQYF. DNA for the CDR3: TGTGCCAGCACCCAAGGAGGGACAGGATCCTACGAGCAGTACTTC.

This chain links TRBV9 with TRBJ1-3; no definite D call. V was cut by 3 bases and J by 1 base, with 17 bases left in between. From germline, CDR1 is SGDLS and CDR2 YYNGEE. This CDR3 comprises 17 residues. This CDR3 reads CASSARTQASSGNTIYF. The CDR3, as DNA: TGTGCCAGCAGCGCCCGGACTCAAGCAAGTTCTGGAAACACCATATATTTT.

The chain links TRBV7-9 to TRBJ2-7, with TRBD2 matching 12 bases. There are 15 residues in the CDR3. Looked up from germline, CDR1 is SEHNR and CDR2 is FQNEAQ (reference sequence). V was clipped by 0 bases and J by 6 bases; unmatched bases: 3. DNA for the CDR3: TGTGCCAGCAGCTTAGCGACTAGCGGGAGCCTCGAGCAGTACTTC. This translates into CASSLATSGSLEQYF. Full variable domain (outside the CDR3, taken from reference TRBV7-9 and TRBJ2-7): DTGVSQNPRHKITKRGQNVTFRCDPISEHNRLYWYRQTLGQGPEFLTYFQNEAQLEKSRLLSDRFSAERPKGSFSTLEIQRTEQGDSAMYLCASSLATSGSLEQYFGPGTRLTVT.

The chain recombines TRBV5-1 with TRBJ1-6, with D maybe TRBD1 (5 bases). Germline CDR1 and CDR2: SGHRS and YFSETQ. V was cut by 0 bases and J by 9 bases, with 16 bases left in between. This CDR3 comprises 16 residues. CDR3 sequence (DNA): TGCGCCAGCAGCTTGGCGGAGTGGCAGGGAGGTTCACCCCTCCACTTT. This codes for CASSLAEWQGGSPLHF.

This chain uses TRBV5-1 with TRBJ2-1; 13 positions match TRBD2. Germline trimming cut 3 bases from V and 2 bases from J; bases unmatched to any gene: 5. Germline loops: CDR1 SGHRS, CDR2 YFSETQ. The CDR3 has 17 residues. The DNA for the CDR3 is TGCGCCAGCAGCTCCGGACTAGCGGGGGATGCCTACAATGAGCAGTTCTTC. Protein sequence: CASSSGLAGDAYNEQFF.

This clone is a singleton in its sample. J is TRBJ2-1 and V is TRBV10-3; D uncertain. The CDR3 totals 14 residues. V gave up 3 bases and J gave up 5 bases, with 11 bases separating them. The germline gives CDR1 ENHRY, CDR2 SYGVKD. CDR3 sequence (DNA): TGTGCCATCAGTGATCAGGAGAGTAACAATGAGCAGTTCTTC. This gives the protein CAISDQESNNEQFF.